One sample yielded the 18 T cell receptor beta chains listed below, sequenced in a study of post-analysis software for immune sequencing data. The antigens these receptors bind are not known. Whole-study results and caveats: Roughly five TRBV segments appeared more often in patients than in controls, and TRBV5-6, TRBV5-1 and TRBV20-1 were among these.

Unique molecular identifiers featured in each of the TCR beta cDNA libraries. Using its own MiXCR run on the PCR reads, TCRdb lists one record per CDR3 protein. The sample consists of approximately 730,000 distinct CDR3 sequences, roughly 50% of them appearing once. Sample: blood. These receptors were obtained from a girl aged 5 to 17 with multiple sclerosis.

As DNA, the CDR3 is TGTGCCAGCAGCTTAACCGGGAGGGCCTGGAGTAGCGGGGAGACCCAGTACTTC. Translating it yields CASSLTGRAWSSGETQYF. V is TRBV7-9 and J is TRBJ2-5, with 8 bases fitting TRBD2. Looked up from germline, CDR1 is SEHNR and CDR2 is FQNEAQ (reference sequence). The junction had 16 bases not matched to a gene; V was cut back by 2 bases and J by 5 bases. CDR3 length: 18 residues.

This clonotype was detected a few times. This sequence joins TRBV20-1 and TRBJ2-1; the match to TRBD2 covers 9 bases. V lost 3 bases and J lost 4; bases outside the gene matches: 7. Germline V gene sequence: CDR1 DFQATT, CDR2 SNEGSKA (reference sequence). This CDR3 region has 15 residues. CDR3 loop: CSASRLAGPYNEQFF. DNA of the CDR3: TGCAGTGCTAGTCGCCTAGCGGGACCTTACAATGAGCAGTTCTTC.

The CDR3 DNA is TGTGCCAGCAGTGACCCGAGCTCCTATAATTCACCCCTCCACTTT. It translates to CASSDPSSYNSPLHF. The chain combines TRBV27 with TRBJ1-6; D unclear. CDR3 size: 15 residues. CDR1 and CDR2 (germline): MNHEY, SMNVEV (reference sequence). Trimming cost V 5 bases and J 0 bases, with 8 bases left between them.

Only a few counts were recorded for this clonotype. The chain employs TRBV7-9 and TRBJ2-5; 7 nucleotides agree with TRBD2. The J call is uncertain, as TRBJ2-7 better fits the DNA end. CDR3 length: 15 residues. Germline CDR1 and CDR2: SEHNR and FQNEAQ (reference sequence). The CDR3 protein is CASSTSAGWVYEQYF. DNA of the CDR3: TGTGCCAGCAGCACGTCAGCGGGGTGGGTCTACGAGCAGTACTTC.

This sequence joins TRBV7-2 and TRBJ2-7, with 10 bases matching TRBD2. The CDR3 length is 12 residues. Per the germline V gene, CDR1 is SGHTA and CDR2 is FQGNSA. Trimming took 9 bases from V and 4 from J; bases not matched to a gene: 3. Here the CDR3 reads CASQTSGYEQYF. In nucleotides, the CDR3 is TGTGCCAGTCAGACTAGCGGGTACGAGCAGTACTTC.

Regarding this clonotype: It is unclear where the CDR3 begins or ends on the DNA, so no DNA is shown, and the CDR3 is as TCRdb lists it. J is TRBJ1-1 and V is TRBV12-3 or TRBV12-4; TRBD1 reflects the table's D call only, with no check against the DNA. The CDR3 is 21 amino acids long, termini counted. This chain's CDR3 is CASSSGLLEQFFGPGNTEAFF.

There are many counts of this clonotype. The chain links TRBV20-1 to TRBJ1-2; maybe TRBD1 (5 bases). The germline gives CDR1 DFQATT, CDR2 SNEGSKA (reference sequence). Trimming left V 6 bases short and J 2 bases short, with 19 bases between. The CDR3 sequence is 15 residues long. CDR3: CSAPGPSMRNYGYTF. CDR3 DNA: TGCAGTGCGCCAGGGCCGAGCATGCGGAACTATGGCTACACCTTC.

The chain combines TRBV12-3 or TRBV12-4 with TRBJ1-2; no firm D call. Between the trimmed V and J ends, which lost 1 base and 4 bases, there was a span of 7 bases. The CDR3 is 13 residues long. DNA of the CDR3: TGTGCCAGCAGTTTAGGGAGAACCTATGGCTACACCTTC. It translates to CASSLGRTYGYTF.

The rearrangement uses TRBV6-5 and TRBJ2-5; D uncertain. The CDR3 is 14 residues long. In germline, CDR1 is MNHEY, CDR2 SVGAGI. V was cut by 6 bases and J by 5 bases, with 16 bases left in between. The DNA for the CDR3 is TGTGCCAGCAGACCCATCGGAGAAAGGGAGACCCAGTACTTC. Translating gives CASRPIGERETQYF.

The V gene is TRBV11-3, the J gene TRBJ2-1, with TRBD1 matching over 7 bases. Germline trimming cut 2 bases from V and 7 bases from J; bases unmatched to any gene: 5. The CDR3 is 14 amino acids. Germline CDR1 SGHNT, CDR2 YENEEA. CDR3 DNA: TGTGCCAGCAGCTTACCGGACAGGCTAAATGAGCAGTTCTTC. This codes for CASSLPDRLNEQFF.

This clonotype was observed a handful of times. In DNA, the CDR3 is TGCAGCGCCGGGACAGGGAGCTACACCTTC. Protein product: CSAGTGSYTF. The chain uses TRBV29-1 and TRBJ1-2, with 9 bases aligning to TRBD1. Trimming removed 7 bases from V and 9 bases from J; junction bases left unmatched: 3. Germline values: CDR1 SQVTM, CDR2 ANQGSEA. The CDR3 loop spans 10 amino acids.

Worth noting for this clonotype: Since the CDR3 does not end with the conserved phenylalanine or tryptophan, this likely comes from a read error. This chain links TRBV7-2 with TRBJ2-3; no firm D call. CDR1 is SGHTA, CDR2 FQGNSA, per germline. CDR3 length: 14 amino acids. Deletions cut 2 bases from V and 5 bases from J, with 11 bases between. CDR3 coding DNA: TGTGCCAGCAGCTTATGGCCTGACGTAGATACGCAGTATTGT. Amino acids: CASSLWPDVDTQYC.

Details on this clonotype: One end of the junction varies from germline; a read error may be responsible. The gene calls are TRBV7-9 and TRBJ2-7, with D possibly called TRBD1 or TRBD2 (5 bases each). CDR3 length: 15 residues. The germline V gene has CDR1 SEHNR and CDR2 FQNEAQ (reference sequence). The CDR3 reads CASSPPGTISSEQYF. CDR3 bases: TGTGCCAGCAGCCCACCAGGGACCATCTCCTCCGAGCAGTACTTC.

V is TRBV7-2 and J is TRBJ2-4; no firm D call. Germline V lookup: CDR1 SGHTA, CDR2 FQGNSA. V lost 4 bases to trimming and J lost 7 bases, with 11 bases between them. CDR3 size: 13 residues. CDR3 DNA: TGTGCCAGCAGCTCATTGAATCGGAACATTCAGTACTTC. It codes for CASSSLNRNIQYF.

The rearrangement joins TRBV6-6 to TRBJ2-6, with no clear D. CDR1 is MNHNY, CDR2 SVGAGI, per germline (reference sequence). The CDR3 runs 14 residues. The V and J ends lost 7 bases and 1 base respectively, with 8 bases between them. Here the CDR3 DNA reads TGTGCCAGCACGCAGGCTTCTGGGGCCAACGTCCTGACTTTC. Translated: CASTQASGANVLTF.

V usage is TRBV11-1 and J usage is TRBJ2-7; 11 nucleotides agree with TRBD2. The length of the CDR3 is 15 residues. Trimming at V came to 2 bases and at J to 2 bases, leaving 2 bases not matched to a gene. Germline CDR1 reads SGHAT; CDR2 reads FQDESV (reference sequence). In nucleotides, the CDR3 is TGTGCCAGCAGCTTAAGACTAGCGGGAACCTACGAGCAGTACTTC. Protein sequence: CASSLRLAGTYEQYF.

This clonotype has just one count. V usage is TRBV12-3 or TRBV12-4 and J usage is TRBJ1-5, with 7 positions matching TRBD1. Unmatched junction bases numbered 10, after V lost 4 bases and J lost 7 bases. The CDR3 loop spans 15 amino acids. Written as DNA, the CDR3 is TGTGCCAGCAGTTCGACCCGACAGGGTATCCAGCCCCAGCATTTT. This sequence encodes CASSSTRQGIQPQHF.

This chain uses TRBV4-1 with TRBJ1-5; D is unresolved. CDR3 length equals 17 residues. Trimming shortened V by 0 bases and J by 2 bases, and 14 bases separated the two germline ends. The germline gives CDR1 MGHRA, CDR2 YSYEKL. The CDR3 coding sequence is TGCGCCAGCAGCCAAGACCTAGGGTTTCGGGGCAATCAGCCCCAGCATTTT. Translated: CASSQDLGFRGNQPQHF.